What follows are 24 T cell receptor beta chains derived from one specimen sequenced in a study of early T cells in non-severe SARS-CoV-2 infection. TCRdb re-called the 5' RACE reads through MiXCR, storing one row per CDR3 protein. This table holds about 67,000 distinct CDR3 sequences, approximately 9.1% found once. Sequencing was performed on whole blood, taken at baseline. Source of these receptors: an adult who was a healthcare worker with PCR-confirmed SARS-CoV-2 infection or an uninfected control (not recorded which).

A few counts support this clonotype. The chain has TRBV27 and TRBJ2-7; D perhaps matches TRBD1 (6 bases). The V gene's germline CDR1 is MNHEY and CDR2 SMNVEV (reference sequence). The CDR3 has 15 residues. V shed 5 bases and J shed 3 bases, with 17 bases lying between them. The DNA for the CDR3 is TGTGCCAGCAGTCGAAAACCGCAGGGGCACTACGAGCAGTACTTC. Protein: CASSRKPQGHYEQYF.

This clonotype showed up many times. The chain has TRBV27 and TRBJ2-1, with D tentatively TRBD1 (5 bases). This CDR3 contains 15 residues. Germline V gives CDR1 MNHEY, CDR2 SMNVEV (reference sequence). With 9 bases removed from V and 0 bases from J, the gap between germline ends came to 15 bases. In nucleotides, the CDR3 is TGTGCCAGTCTCCCTCGACAGAGCTCCTACAATGAGCAGTTCTTC. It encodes CASLPRQSSYNEQFF.

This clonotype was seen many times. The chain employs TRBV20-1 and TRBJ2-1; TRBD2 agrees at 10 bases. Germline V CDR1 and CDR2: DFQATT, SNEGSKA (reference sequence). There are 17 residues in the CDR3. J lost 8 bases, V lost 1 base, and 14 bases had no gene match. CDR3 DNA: TGCAGTGCTAGAGGCCCAGCGGGAGGGCTTCTACTGGATGAGCAGTTCTTC. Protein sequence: CSARGPAGGLLLDEQFF.

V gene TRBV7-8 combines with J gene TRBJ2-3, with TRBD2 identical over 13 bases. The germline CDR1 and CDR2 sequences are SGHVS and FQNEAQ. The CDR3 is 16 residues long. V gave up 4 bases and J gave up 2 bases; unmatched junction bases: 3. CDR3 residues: CASSSGTSGITDTQYF. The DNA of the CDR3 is TGTGCCAGCAGCTCCGGGACTAGCGGGATCACAGATACGCAGTATTTT.

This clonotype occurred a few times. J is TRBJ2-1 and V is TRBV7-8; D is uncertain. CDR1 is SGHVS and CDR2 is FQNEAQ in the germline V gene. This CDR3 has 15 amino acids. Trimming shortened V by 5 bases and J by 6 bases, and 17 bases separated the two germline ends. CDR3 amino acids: CASSPSSLYFNEQFF. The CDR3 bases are TGTGCCAGCAGCCCCAGTTCTTTATACTTCAATGAGCAGTTCTTC.

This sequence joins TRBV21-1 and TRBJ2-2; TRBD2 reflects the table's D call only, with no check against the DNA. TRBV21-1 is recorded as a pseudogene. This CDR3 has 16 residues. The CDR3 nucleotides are TGTGCCAGCAGCAAAGGGGGACTAGTGAACACCGGGGAGCTGTTTTTT. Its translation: CASSKGGLVNTGELFF.

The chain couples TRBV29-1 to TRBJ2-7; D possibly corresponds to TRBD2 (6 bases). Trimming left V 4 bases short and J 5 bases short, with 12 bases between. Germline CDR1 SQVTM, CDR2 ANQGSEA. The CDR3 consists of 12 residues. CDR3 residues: CSVAGRGNEQYF. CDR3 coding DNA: TGCAGCGTTGCCGGGAGAGGAAACGAGCAGTACTTC.

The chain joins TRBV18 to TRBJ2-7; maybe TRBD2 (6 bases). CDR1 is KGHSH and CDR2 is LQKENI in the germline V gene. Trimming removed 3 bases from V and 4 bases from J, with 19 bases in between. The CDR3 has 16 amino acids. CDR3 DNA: TGTGCCAGCTCACCCCTTCCTCAGGGAGGTACTTACGAGCAGTACTTC. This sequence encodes CASSPLPQGGTYEQYF.

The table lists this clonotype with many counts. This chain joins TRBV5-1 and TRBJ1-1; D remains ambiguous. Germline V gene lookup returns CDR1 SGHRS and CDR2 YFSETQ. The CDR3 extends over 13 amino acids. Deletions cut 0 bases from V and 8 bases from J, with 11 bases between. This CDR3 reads CASSLGQSREAFF. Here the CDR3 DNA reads TGCGCCAGCAGCTTGGGACAAAGCAGAGAAGCTTTCTTT.

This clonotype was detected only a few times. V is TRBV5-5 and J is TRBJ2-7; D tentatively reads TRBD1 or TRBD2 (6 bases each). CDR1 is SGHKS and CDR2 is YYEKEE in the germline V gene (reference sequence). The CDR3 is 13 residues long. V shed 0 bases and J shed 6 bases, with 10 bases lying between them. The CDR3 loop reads CASSLGGGGEQYF. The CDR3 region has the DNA TGTGCCAGCAGCTTGGGAGGGGGAGGCGAGCAGTACTTC.

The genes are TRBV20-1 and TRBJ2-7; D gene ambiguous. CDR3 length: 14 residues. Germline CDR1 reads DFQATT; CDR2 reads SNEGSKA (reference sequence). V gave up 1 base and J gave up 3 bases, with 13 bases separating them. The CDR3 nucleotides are TGCAGTGCTAGAGGAGTTAGGAGAGGCTACGAGCAGTACTTC. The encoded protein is CSARGVRRGYEQYF.

The CDR3 spells CASTLVGQGTANYEQYF. CDR3 coding DNA: TGTGCCAGCACCCTAGTAGGGCAGGGGACAGCGAACTACGAGCAGTACTTC. This rearrangement joins TRBV7-2 to TRBJ2-7, with 7 bases aligning to TRBD1. Germline V lookup: CDR1 SGHTA, CDR2 FQGNSA. V trimming: 7 bases; J trimming: 3 bases; junction bases outside the gene matches: 18. The CDR3 consists of 17 residues.

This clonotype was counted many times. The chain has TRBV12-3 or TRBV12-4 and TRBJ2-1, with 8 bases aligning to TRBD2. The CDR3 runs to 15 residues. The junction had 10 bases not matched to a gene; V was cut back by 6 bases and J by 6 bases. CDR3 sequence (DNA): TGTGCCAGCAGGATGGCGGGAGGAGGGGTCAATGAGCAGTTCTTC. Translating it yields CASRMAGGGVNEQFF.

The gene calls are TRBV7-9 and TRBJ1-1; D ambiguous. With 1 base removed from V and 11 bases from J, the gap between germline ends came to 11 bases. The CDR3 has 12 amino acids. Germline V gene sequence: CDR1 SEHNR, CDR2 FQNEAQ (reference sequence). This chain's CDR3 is CASSLGPRRAFF. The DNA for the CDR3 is TGTGCCAGCAGCTTAGGTCCTCGTAGGGCTTTCTTT.

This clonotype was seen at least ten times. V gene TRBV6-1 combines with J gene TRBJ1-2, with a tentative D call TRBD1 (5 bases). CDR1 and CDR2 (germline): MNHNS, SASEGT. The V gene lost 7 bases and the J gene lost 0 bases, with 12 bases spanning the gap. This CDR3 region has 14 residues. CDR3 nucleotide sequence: TGTGCCAGCATTAGACAGAAGTCTAACTATGGCTACACCTTC. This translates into CASIRQKSNYGYTF.

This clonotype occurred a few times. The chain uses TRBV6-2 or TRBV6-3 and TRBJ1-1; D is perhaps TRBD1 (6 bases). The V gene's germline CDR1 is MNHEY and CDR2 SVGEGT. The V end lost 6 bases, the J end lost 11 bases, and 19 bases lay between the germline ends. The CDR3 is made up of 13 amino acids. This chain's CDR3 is CASSITGGARAFF. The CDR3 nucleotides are TGTGCCAGCAGCATCACGGGGGGGGCAAGGGCTTTCTTT.

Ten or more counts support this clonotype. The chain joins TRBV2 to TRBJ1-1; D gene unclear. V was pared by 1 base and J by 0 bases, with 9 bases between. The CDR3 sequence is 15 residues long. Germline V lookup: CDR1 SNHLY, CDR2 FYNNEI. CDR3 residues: CASSEVEVMNTEAFF. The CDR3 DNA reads TGTGCCAGCAGTGAAGTAGAAGTTATGAACACTGAAGCTTTCTTT. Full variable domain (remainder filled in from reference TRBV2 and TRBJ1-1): EPEVTQTPSHQVTQMGQEVILRCVPISNHLYFYWYRQILGQKVEFLVSFYNNEISEKSEIFDDQFSVERPDGSNFTLKIRSTKLEDSAMYFCASSEVEVMNTEAFFGQGTRLTVV.

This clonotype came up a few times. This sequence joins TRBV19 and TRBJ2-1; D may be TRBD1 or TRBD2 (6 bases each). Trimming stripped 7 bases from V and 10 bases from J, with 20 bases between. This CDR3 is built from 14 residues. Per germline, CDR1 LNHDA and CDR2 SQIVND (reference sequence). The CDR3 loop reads CASTAGHPKGEQFF. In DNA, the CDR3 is TGTGCCAGTACCGCGGGACATCCAAAAGGGGAGCAGTTCTTC.

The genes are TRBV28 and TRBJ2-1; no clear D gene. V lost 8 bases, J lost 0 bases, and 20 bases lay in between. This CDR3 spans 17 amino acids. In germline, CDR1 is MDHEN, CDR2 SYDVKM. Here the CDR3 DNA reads TGTGCCAGCCCCCCTCCCCGGCAACCAAGCTCCTACAATGAGCAGTTCTTC. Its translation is CASPPPRQPSSYNEQFF.

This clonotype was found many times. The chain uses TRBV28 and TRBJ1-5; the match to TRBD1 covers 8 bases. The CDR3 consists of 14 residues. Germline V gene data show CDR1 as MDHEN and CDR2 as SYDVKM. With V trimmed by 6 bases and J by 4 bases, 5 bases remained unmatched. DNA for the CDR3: TGTGCCAGCAGGACAGGGGCAGGTAATCAGCCCCAGCATTTT. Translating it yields CASRTGAGNQPQHF.

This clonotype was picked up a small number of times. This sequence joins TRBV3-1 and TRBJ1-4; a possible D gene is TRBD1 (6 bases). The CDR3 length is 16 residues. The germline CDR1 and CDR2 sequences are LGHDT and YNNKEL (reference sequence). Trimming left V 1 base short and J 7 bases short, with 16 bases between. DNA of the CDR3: TGTGCCAGCAGCCAAGTCTGGCCTCGGGGGGCTGAAAAACTGTTTTTT. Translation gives CASSQVWPRGAEKLFF. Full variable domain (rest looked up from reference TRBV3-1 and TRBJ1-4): DTAVSQTPKYLVTQMGNDKSIKCEQNLGHDTMYWYKQDSKKFLKIMFSYNNKELIINETVPNRFSPKSPDKAHLNLHINSLELGDSAVYFCASSQVWPRGAEKLFFGSGTQLSVL.

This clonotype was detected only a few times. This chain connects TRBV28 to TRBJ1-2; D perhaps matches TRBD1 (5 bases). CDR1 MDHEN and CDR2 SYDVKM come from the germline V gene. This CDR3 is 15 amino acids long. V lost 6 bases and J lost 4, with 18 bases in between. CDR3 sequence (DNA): TGTGCCAGCAGAGCCCAATGGGGGGGGAGCTATGGCTACACCTTC. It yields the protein CASRAQWGGSYGYTF.

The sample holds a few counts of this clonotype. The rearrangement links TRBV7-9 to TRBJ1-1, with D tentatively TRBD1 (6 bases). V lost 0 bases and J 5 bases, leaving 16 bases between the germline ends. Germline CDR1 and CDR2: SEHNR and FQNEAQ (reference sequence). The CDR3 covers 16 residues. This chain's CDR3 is CASSLAGGLVRTEAFF. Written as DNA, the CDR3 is TGTGCCAGCAGCTTAGCGGGGGGGCTGGTTAGGACTGAAGCTTTCTTT.

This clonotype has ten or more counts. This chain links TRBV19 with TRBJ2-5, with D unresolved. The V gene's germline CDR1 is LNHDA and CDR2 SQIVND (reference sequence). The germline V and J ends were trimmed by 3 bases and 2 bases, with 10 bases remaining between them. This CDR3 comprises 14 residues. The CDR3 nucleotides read TGTGCCAGTAGTATCGGAGATAAACAAGAGACCCAGTACTTC. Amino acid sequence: CASSIGDKQETQYF.